Below, 28 T cell receptor beta chains from the same sample are listed, as sequenced in a study of blood T cell repertoires in COVID-19. The table came from immunoSEQ multiplex PCR; TCRdb's copy has only in-frame clones and leaves some out. The repertoire holds about 270,000 clones, with roughly nine tenths as singletons. The specimen sequenced was PBMCs or T cells enriched from blood (not recorded which). The receptor set was obtained from a woman aged 18-29 years who had recovered from COVID-19.

This chain links TRBV29-1 with TRBJ2-7; possible D gene TRBD2, 6 bases. CDR3 length equals 13 residues. From germline, CDR1 is SQVTM and CDR2 ANQGSEA. V was pared by 3 bases and J by 5 bases, with 14 bases between. The CDR3 DNA is TGCAGCGTTGATGGGGGGTCCCGTAACGAGCAGTACTTC. This sequence encodes CSVDGGSRNEQYF.

The chain links TRBV5-4 to TRBJ2-3, with TRBD2 as a possible D gene (6 bases). V was cut by 0 bases and J by 6 bases, with 17 bases left in between. The germline V gene has CDR1 SGHNT and CDR2 YYREEE (reference sequence). The CDR3 length is 16 residues. For the CDR3, the DNA is TGTGCCAGCAGCTTGGAGGGGACTCGCATGGCGGATACGCAGTATTTT. This translates into CASSLEGTRMADTQYF. The full variable domain, rest sourced from reference TRBV5-4 and TRBJ2-3, is ETGVTQSPTHLIKTRGQQVTLRCSSQSGHNTVSWYQQALGQGPQFIFQYYREEENGRGNFPPRFSGLQFPNYSSELNVNALELDDSALYLCASSLEGTRMADTQYFGPGTRLTVL.

The chain couples TRBV4-2 to TRBJ2-7; TRBD2 might be the D (5 bases). The germline V gene encodes CDR1 LGHNA and CDR2 YNFKEQ. The CDR3 extends over 15 amino acids. V lost 0 bases to trimming and J lost 3 bases, with 12 bases between them. The CDR3 region is CASSQERGIIYEQYF. As DNA, the CDR3 is TGTGCCAGCAGCCAAGAACGGGGTATCATCTACGAGCAGTACTTC.

This clone came up once. The chain carries TRBV11-2 and TRBJ1-1, with no clear D. Trimming pared 5 bases from V and 4 bases from J, leaving 8 bases between. Germline V gene lookup returns CDR1 SGHAT and CDR2 FQNNGV. CDR3 size: 12 residues. CDR3 DNA sequence: TGTGCCAGCAGCCCCCTGGCCACTGAAGCTTTCTTT. Protein sequence: CASSPLATEAFF.

The chain carries TRBV7-8 and TRBJ2-5; 9 bases are a match to TRBD2. Trimming took 1 base from V and 3 from J; bases not matched to a gene: 6. The CDR3 covers 16 residues. Germline assignment: CDR1 SGHVS and CDR2 FQNEAQ. DNA of the CDR3: TGTGCCAGCAGCTTAGGCGGGGGGGCCGGGGAAGAGACCCAGTACTTC. Its protein is CASSLGGGAGEETQYF.

This clone was seen a single time. V usage is TRBV24-1 and J usage is TRBJ1-4; tentative D call: TRBD1 (6 bases). Germline V gene data show CDR1 as KGHDR and CDR2 as SFDVKD. The V and J ends lost 3 bases and 8 bases respectively, with 21 bases between them. The CDR3 runs 17 residues. The CDR3 bases are TGTGCCACCAGTGATGGAAGGACAGATAGATTGGGGGAAAAACTGTTTTTT. Its translation: CATSDGRTDRLGEKLFF.

The gene calls are TRBV7-3 and TRBJ2-5, with TRBD2 matching 8 bases. The CDR3 runs 15 residues. Trimming took 2 bases from V and 5 from J; bases not matched to a gene: 7. Germline CDR1 SGHTA, CDR2 FQGTGA. CDR3 in DNA: TGTGCCAGCAGCTTACACGGGGGGGCTCCGGAGACCCAGTACTTC. Translation gives CASSLHGGAPETQYF.

This rearrangement joins TRBV9 to TRBJ1-6, with D unresolved. The CDR3 runs to 14 residues. Germline values: CDR1 SGDLS, CDR2 YYNGEE. Trimming cost V 0 bases and J 7 bases, with 8 bases left between them. The CDR3 region is CASSVGGLNSPLHF. The CDR3 DNA sequence: TGTGCCAGCAGCGTAGGAGGGTTAAATTCACCCCTCCACTTT.

This clone was counted a few times. The chain employs TRBV15 and TRBJ2-1; maybe TRBD1 (6 bases). Germline CDR1 reads LNHNV; CDR2 reads YYDKDF (reference sequence). With 0 bases removed from V and 0 bases from J, the gap between germline ends came to 15 bases. The CDR3 is 18 residues long. CDR3 sequence: CATSRERTELSSYNEQFF. In DNA, the CDR3 is TGTGCCACCAGCAGAGAGCGGACAGAATTAAGCTCCTACAATGAGCAGTTCTTC.

The chain joins TRBV28 to TRBJ1-2, with TRBD1 as a possible D gene (5 bases). Germline V CDR1 and CDR2: MDHEN, SYDVKM. The CDR3 spans 12 residues. Trimming took off 6 bases at V and 5 bases at J, with 10 bases between the two ends. CDR3 sequence (DNA): TGTGCCAGCAGGACAGAGACGTATGGCTACACCTTC. This translates into CASRTETYGYTF.

V is TRBV7-2 and J is TRBJ2-5; 8 positions match TRBD2. With V trimmed by 5 bases and J by 4 bases, 6 bases remained unmatched. CDR1 SGHTA and CDR2 FQGNSA come from the germline V gene. The CDR3 sequence is 14 residues long. CDR3 sequence: CASSPRTSLETQYF. As DNA, the CDR3 is TGTGCCAGCAGCCCCCGGACTAGCCTAGAGACCCAGTACTTC.

V usage is TRBV27 and J usage is TRBJ1-2; the D is unclear. The CDR3 is 14 amino acids. The germline gives CDR1 MNHEY, CDR2 SMNVEV (reference sequence). V lost 0 bases, J lost 12 bases, and 17 bases lay in between. In DNA, the CDR3 is TGTGCCAGCAGTTTATCTGCCGGACTCGGCGGCCACACCTTC. Encoded protein: CASSLSAGLGGHTF.

This chain uses TRBV7-9 with TRBJ2-1; D gene uncertain. The CDR3 runs to 12 residues. Germline values: CDR1 SEHNR, CDR2 FQNEAQ (reference sequence). V lost 4 bases and J 7 bases, leaving 8 bases between the germline ends. DNA of the CDR3: TGTGCCAGCAGCTCCTACTTAAATGAGCAGTTCTTC. Residues: CASSSYLNEQFF.

The chain employs TRBV7-2 and TRBJ1-5, with 8 bases aligning to TRBD1. The CDR3 sequence is 15 residues long. V was pared by 1 base and J by 7 bases, with 6 bases of the junction left unmatched. Germline values: CDR1 SGHTA, CDR2 FQGNSA. The CDR3 region has the DNA TGTGCCAGCAGCTTAGAGGACAGGGCGGGGCAGCCCCAGCATTTT. Amino acid sequence: CASSLEDRAGQPQHF.

The rearrangement uses TRBV29-1 and TRBJ2-2; 12 nucleotides align to TRBD2. CDR1 is SQVTM, CDR2 ANQGSEA, per germline. The CDR3 is made up of 14 amino acids. J gave up 7 bases and V 3 bases, and 3 bases lay outside the gene matches. CDR3 nucleotides: TGCAGCGTTGACCTAGCGGGGGGGCACGGGGAGCTGTTTTTT. Translation gives CSVDLAGGHGELFF.

The rearrangement uses TRBV3-1 (or the pseudogene TRBV3-2) and TRBJ2-3; 9 nucleotides align to TRBD2. Trimming cost V 1 base and J 4 bases; bases outside gene matches: 6. The germline CDR1 and CDR2 sequences are LGHDT and YNNKEL (reference sequence). CDR3 length equals 16 residues. The CDR3 bases are TGTGCCAGCAGCCAAGGTATAGGCGGGGGGGCAGATACGCAGTATTTT. It yields the protein CASSQGIGGGADTQYF.

The CDR3 DNA reads TGTGCCAGCAGCTATATGGGACAGGGTCACAACACTGAAGCTTTCTTT. Protein sequence: CASSYMGQGHNTEAFF. The genes are TRBV7-9 and TRBJ1-1, with 9 bases identical to TRBD1. Germline V gene sequence: CDR1 SEHNR, CDR2 FQNEAQ (reference sequence). The CDR3 totals 16 residues. Trimming removed 4 bases from V and 2 bases from J; junction bases left unmatched: 8.

V gene TRBV28 combines with J gene TRBJ1-2; D might be TRBD1 (5 bases). The germline CDR1 and CDR2 sequences are MDHEN and SYDVKM. The V gene lost 5 bases and the J gene lost 5 bases, with 15 bases spanning the gap. The CDR3 length is 14 residues. This CDR3 is CASSEAGSLYGYTF. CDR3 sequence (DNA): TGTGCCAGCAGTGAGGCAGGGTCACTGTATGGCTACACCTTC.

This rearrangement joins TRBV7-2 to TRBJ2-2, with 14 positions matching TRBD2. The CDR3 is 16 amino acids. The germline gives CDR1 SGHTA, CDR2 FQGNSA. Germline trimming cut 11 bases from V and 8 bases from J; bases unmatched to any gene: 13. The CDR3 sequence is CAPGTSGGSETGELFF. CDR3 sequence (DNA): TGTGCCCCTGGGACTAGCGGGGGAAGTGAAACTGGGGAGCTGTTTTTT.

The rearrangement uses TRBV9 and TRBJ1-1, with D tentatively TRBD1 (6 bases). The germline V gene has CDR1 SGDLS and CDR2 YYNGEE. Trimming took 0 bases from V and 0 from J, leaving 12 bases between them. The CDR3 length is 16 residues. The CDR3 nucleotides are TGTGCCAGCAGCGTAGTAGGGGGGGAAATGAACACTGAAGCTTTCTTT. Protein sequence: CASSVVGGEMNTEAFF.

The rearrangement joins TRBV28 to TRBJ2-7; TRBD1 is a possible D gene (5 bases). The CDR3 has 12 residues. Germline lookup yields CDR1 MDHEN and CDR2 SYDVKM. The V end lost 5 bases, the J end lost 5 bases, and 10 bases lay between the germline ends. The CDR3 protein is CASSPGFHEQYF. The CDR3 nucleotides read TGTGCCAGCAGTCCAGGGTTCCACGAGCAGTACTTC.

This chain links TRBV7-8 with TRBJ1-5; 8 nucleotides align to TRBD1. The ends lost 5 bases at V and 5 bases at J; junction bases unmatched: 11. This CDR3 region has 16 residues. CDR1 is SGHVS, CDR2 FQNEAQ, per germline. The CDR3 nucleotides are TGTGCCAGCAGCCCAGTGGTGACAGGGGAGGATCAGCCCCAGCATTTT. Residues: CASSPVVTGEDQPQHF.

The chain is built from TRBV6-4 and TRBJ1-2, with D perhaps TRBD1 (6 bases). CDR3 length equals 15 residues. CDR1 is MRHNA and CDR2 is SNTAGT in the germline V gene. V was clipped by 2 bases and J by 7 bases, with 17 bases between them. The DNA of the CDR3 is TGTGCCAGCAGTGACGGTTTCCGGGGGGCAGGTGGCTACACCTTC. It is translated as CASSDGFRGAGGYTF.

The chain carries TRBV5-1 and TRBJ1-1, with D possibly TRBD1 on 5 matching bases. V was cut by 3 bases and J by 4 bases, with 13 bases left in between. The germline gives CDR1 SGHRS, CDR2 YFSETQ. This CDR3 contains 14 residues. The CDR3 nucleotides are TGCGCCAGCAGCTCGGCCCTGGGGGGCACTGAAGCTTTCTTT. Amino acids: CASSSALGGTEAFF.

The chain joins TRBV5-1 to TRBJ1-5; 10 nucleotides align to TRBD1. Germline V lookup: CDR1 SGHRS, CDR2 YFSETQ. The CDR3 sequence is 15 residues long. With V trimmed by 1 base and J by 7 bases, 5 bases remained unmatched. The CDR3 nucleotides read TGCGCCAGCAGCTTGACGGGACAGGGGACCCAGCCCCAGCATTTT. Protein: CASSLTGQGTQPQHF. The full variable domain, rest sourced from reference TRBV5-1 and TRBJ1-5, is KAGVTQTPRYLIKTRGQQVTLSCSPISGHRSVSWYQQTPGQGLQFLFEYFSETQRNKGNFPGRFSGRQFSNSRSEMNVSTLELGDSALYLCASSLTGQGTQPQHFGDGTRLSIL.

Note on this clone: Germline is not matched at one junction end, which may reflect a read error. The chain is built from TRBV5-1 and TRBJ2-7, with 7 bases fitting TRBD1. The CDR3 runs to 12 residues. The germline V gene has CDR1 SGHRS and CDR2 YFSETQ. The CDR3 is CASSRDRVISDF. The CDR3, as DNA: TGCGCCAGCAGCCGTGACAGGGTCATTTCAGACTTC.

The DNA for the CDR3 is TGTGCCAGCAGCGTGTACAGGACTAATGAAAAACTGTTTTTT. Translating gives CASSVYRTNEKLFF. The chain recombines TRBV7-9 with TRBJ1-4; TRBD1 is a possible D gene (5 bases). This CDR3 contains 14 residues. V was clipped by 5 bases and J by 2 bases, with 9 bases between them. Germline CDR1 SEHNR, CDR2 FQNEAQ (reference sequence).

The chain uses TRBV10-1 and TRBJ1-6; TRBD1 is a possible D gene (6 bases). V was pared by 9 bases and J by 6 bases, with 18 bases between. Germline V CDR1 and CDR2: WNHNN, SYGVQD (reference sequence). CDR3 size: 15 residues. The CDR3: CARIGGRHINSPLHF. The CDR3 coding sequence is TGCGCCAGGATAGGGGGTCGCCACATTAATTCACCCCTCCACTTT.